These 11 T cell receptor beta chains came from one sample sequenced in a study of T cells in Graves' hyperthyroidism and ophthalmopathy. RNA transcripts gave rise to amplified TCR beta CDR3 regions. Primed by the HTBI set, a first-round RT-PCR was run on the TCR CDR3. TCRdb re-called the multiplex PCR reads through MiXCR, storing one row per CDR3 protein. The sample contains fewer than 450,000 distinct CDR3 sequences, approximately 16% of which appear only once. The sequencing sample was made of blood. Receptor source: a woman aged 55-69 years with Graves' ophthalmopathy.

This clonotype was seen many times. V and J are TRBV5-5 and TRBJ2-7; D not certain. Germline-derived CDR1 and CDR2 are SGHKS and YYEKEE (reference sequence). The CDR3 is 15 residues long. The V and J ends lost 4 bases and 2 bases respectively, with 16 bases between them. The chain's CDR3 is CASSPPRAATYEQYF. The CDR3, as DNA: TGTGCCAGCAGCCCCCCTAGGGCGGCAACCTACGAGCAGTACTTC.

V usage is TRBV2 and J usage is TRBJ2-6; D may be TRBD2 (6 bases). This CDR3 is built from 13 residues. Looked up from germline, CDR1 is SNHLY and CDR2 is FYNNEI. V shed 10 bases and J shed 2 bases, with 9 bases lying between them. The CDR3 DNA reads as TGTGCCACTTCGGGGGCTGGGGCCAACGTCCTGACTTTC. It codes for CATSGAGANVLTF.

This clonotype was recorded at least ten times. This chain uses TRBV7-3 with TRBJ2-3; D remains unclear. Germline V gene sequence: CDR1 SGHTA, CDR2 FQGTGA. The CDR3 spans 13 residues. V was trimmed by 1 base and J by 3 bases, leaving 5 bases between them. The CDR3 DNA sequence: TGTGCCAGCAGCTTAATTCGGACAGATACGCAGTATTTT. Protein sequence: CASSLIRTDTQYF.

This clonotype was observed at least ten times. The chain couples TRBV20-1 to TRBJ2-1, with 10 bases fitting TRBD2. The CDR3 runs to 15 residues. The ends lost 3 bases at V and 2 bases at J; junction bases unmatched: 4. Germline values: CDR1 DFQATT, CDR2 SNEGSKA (reference sequence). The DNA of the CDR3 is TGCAGTGCTAGGGATAGCGGGAGGCCCTACAATGAGCAGTTCTTC. Its translation: CSARDSGRPYNEQFF.

Concerning this clonotype: A much larger clonotype is one base distant, so this may be a read error. The CDR3 is CPSNPPRTGGVTEAFF. The CDR3 DNA follows: TGTCCCAGCAACCCCCCCCGGACAGGGGGCGTCACTGAAGCTTTCTTT. The genes are TRBV12-3 or TRBV12-4 and TRBJ1-1, with 11 bases fitting TRBD1. The CDR3 has 16 residues.

In its sample, this clonotype was seen many times. The chain links TRBV2 to TRBJ2-2; TRBD2 matches 12 bases. The germline CDR1 and CDR2 sequences are SNHLY and FYNNEI. V lost 5 bases and J lost 4; bases outside the gene matches: 11. CDR3 length: 18 amino acids. The CDR3 bases are TGTGCCAGCAGTTCCCCTAGCGGGAGGGCCCTGGGCACCGGGGAGCTGTTTTTT. This encodes CASSSPSGRALGTGELFF.

This clonotype was seen only a few times. The chain recombines TRBV7-9 with TRBJ1-2; a weak D match, TRBD1 (5 bases). V lost 1 base to trimming and J lost 9 bases, with 9 bases between them. The CDR3 has 12 residues. Per the germline V gene, CDR1 is SEHNR and CDR2 is FQNEAQ (reference sequence). DNA for the CDR3: TGTGCCAGCAGCTTAGTGTCAGGGCGCTACACCTTC. This encodes CASSLVSGRYTF.

This sequence joins TRBV19 and TRBJ2-7, with TRBD1 matching over 8 bases. The CDR3 extends over 20 amino acids. With V trimmed by 6 bases and J by 3 bases, 25 bases remained unmatched. The germline CDR1 and CDR2 sequences are LNHDA and SQIVND (reference sequence). This CDR3 reads CASSTAHRGYPYGVDYEQYF. CDR3 nucleotide sequence: TGTGCCAGTAGCACTGCCCACAGGGGGTATCCATATGGGGTGGACTACGAGCAGTACTTC.

This clonotype was seen at least ten times. This chain connects TRBV28 to TRBJ2-5; D is tentatively TRBD1 or TRBD2 (5 bases each). V dropped 6 bases and J dropped 9 bases, with 17 bases sitting between them. The CDR3 is 13 residues long. Germline V CDR1 and CDR2: MDHEN, SYDVKM. For the CDR3, the DNA is TGTGCCAGCAGACGTGGGACCGCGTTTTCCCAGTACTTC. Translated: CASRRGTAFSQYF.

In this sample, this clonotype turned up many times. This chain connects TRBV11-2 to TRBJ1-2; 8 nucleotides agree with TRBD1. CDR3 length: 13 amino acids. CDR1 is SGHAT and CDR2 is FQNNGV in the germline V gene. Trimming at V came to 0 bases and at J to 7 bases, leaving 1 base not matched to a gene. The CDR3 DNA reads as TGTGCCAGCAGCTTAGATCAGGGGGCTGGCTACACCTTC. It yields the protein CASSLDQGAGYTF.

The chain links TRBV7-8 to TRBJ1-2; 7 nucleotides match TRBD1. Germline V gene data show CDR1 as SGHVS and CDR2 as FQNEAQ. The J segment lost 2 bases and the V segment lost 5 bases, leaving 5 bases of the junction unmatched. The CDR3 loop spans 14 amino acids. The CDR3 loop reads CASSPLGQNYGYTF. In DNA form, the CDR3 reads TGTGCCAGCAGCCCCTTGGGACAGAACTATGGCTACACCTTC.